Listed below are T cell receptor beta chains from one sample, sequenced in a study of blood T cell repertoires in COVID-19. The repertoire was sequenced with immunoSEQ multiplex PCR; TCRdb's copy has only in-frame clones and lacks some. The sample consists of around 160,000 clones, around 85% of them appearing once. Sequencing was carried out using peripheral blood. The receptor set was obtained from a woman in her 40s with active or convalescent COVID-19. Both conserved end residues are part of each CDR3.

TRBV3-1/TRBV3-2,CASSATRSSTDTQYF
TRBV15,CATSRDFGQLNSPLHF
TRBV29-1,CSVGQVNTEAFF
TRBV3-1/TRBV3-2,CASSQGWRADRGGGYTF
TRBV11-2,CASSSFRGNEKLFF
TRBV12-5,CASGSTDRGNGYTF
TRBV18,CASSPSGGLRDTQYF
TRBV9,CASRSGGSPANEQFF
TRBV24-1,CATSDPTDRAQPQHF
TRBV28,CASNPGPFAGGISYGYTF
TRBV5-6,CASSPPPGRTEAFF
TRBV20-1,CSASPGQGGNQPQHF
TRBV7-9,CATRTGDTEAFF
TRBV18,CASSPHRDYGYTF
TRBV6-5,CASSPDSAATQYF
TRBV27,CASTTFGGSNQPQHF
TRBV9,CASSVAVNTEAFF
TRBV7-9,CASSLVGGNYGYTF
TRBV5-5,CASSKWSSGTYEQYF
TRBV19,CASSPTELSSYNSPLHF
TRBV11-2,CASSSGQGRYNEQFF
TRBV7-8,CASLKRTGLVFTEAFF
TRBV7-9,CASSPAAGGGYTF
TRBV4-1,CASSPRTAANYGYTF
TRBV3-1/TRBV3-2,CASSRTGSDTEAFF
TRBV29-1,CSVQQGNAYEQYF
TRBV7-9,CASSLRQGLGYEQYF
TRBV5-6,CASSRLAGGYEQYF
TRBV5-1,CASSLGRQGDEKLFF
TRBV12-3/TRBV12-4,CASTLDSYQPQHF
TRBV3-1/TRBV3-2,CASSPLGVRNTGELFF
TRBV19,CASSVGGAARNSPLHF
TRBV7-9,CASSLALVYSSYEQYF
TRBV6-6,CASSATDRANTEAFF
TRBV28,CASSDQGLSYEQYF
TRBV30,CAWSVAGGQPQHF
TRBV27,CASSLTVRIPGYTF
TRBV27,CASSWGGGQNTEAFF
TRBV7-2,CASSLGLGTGTDTQYF
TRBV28,CASGRTGENSPLHF
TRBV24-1,CATSDLLGQGRQKSTDTQYF